One and the same sample provided the 15 T cell receptor beta chains below, sequenced in a study of T cells in Graves' hyperthyroidism and ophthalmopathy. The investigators amplified TCR beta CDR3 regions from RNA transcripts. RT-PCR in the first round (using the HTBI primer set) targeted the TCR CDR3. TCRdb independently ran MiXCR on the multiplex PCR reads; one entry per CDR3 protein. The table lists about 840,000 distinct CDR3 sequences, approximately 40% of them singletons. Input material: blood. The origin of the receptors is a man aged 18 to 29 with Graves' hyperthyroidism.

The gene calls are TRBV29-1 and TRBJ1-4; D may be TRBD1 (5 bases). The length of the CDR3 is 15 residues. Germline V gives CDR1 SQVTM, CDR2 ANQGSEA. The V gene lost 6 bases and the J gene lost 0 bases, with 14 bases spanning the gap. The CDR3: CSVGGRPSTNEKLFF. The CDR3 DNA follows: TGCAGCGTGGGGGGTAGGCCATCAACTAATGAAAAACTGTTTTTT.

There are a few counts of this clonotype. The chain joins TRBV5-1 to TRBJ2-7; 8 bases agree with TRBD2. This CDR3 region has 14 residues. Germline lookup yields CDR1 SGHRS and CDR2 YFSETQ. With 4 bases clipped from V and 3 bases from J, the junction kept 6 bases outside the gene matches. The CDR3 coding sequence is TGCGCCAGCAGCGCGGGACTAGGGATCTACGAGCAGTACTTC. Translated: CASSAGLGIYEQYF.

This clonotype has a single count. The chain is built from TRBV14 and TRBJ2-2; 13 nucleotides agree with TRBD2. V dropped 3 bases and J dropped 5; count of bases not matched to a gene: 9. Germline V gene sequence: CDR1 SGHDN, CDR2 FVKESK. The CDR3 loop spans 18 amino acids. This CDR3 reads CASSHRTSGGVGTGELFF. For the CDR3, the DNA is TGTGCCAGCAGCCATCGAACTAGCGGGGGGGTTGGAACCGGGGAGCTGTTTTTT.

Note on this clonotype: This clone may be a read error of a much larger clone one base away. The CDR3 region is CASSFGVAGELFF. The CDR3 DNA reads TGTGCCAGCAGCTTCGGGGTGGCCGGGGAGCTGTTTTTT. The V and J genes are TRBV7-2 and TRBJ2-2; D perhaps matches TRBD2 (5 bases). V was shortened by 3 bases and J by 6 bases, with 8 bases between the two germline ends. The CDR3 spans 13 residues. Germline CDR1 reads SGHTA; CDR2 reads FQGNSA.

In this sample, this clonotype turned up many times. The V and J genes are TRBV9 and TRBJ1-4; D perhaps matches TRBD1 (5 bases). This CDR3 is 14 amino acids long. The V gene lost 4 bases and the J gene lost 12 bases, with 19 bases spanning the gap. Germline CDR1 and CDR2: SGDLS and YYNGEE. CDR3 bases: TGTGCCAGCAGCTCCCGACAGTCGTACAGTGAACTGTTTTTT. Protein sequence: CASSSRQSYSELFF.

This clonotype was observed many times. This chain uses TRBV2 with TRBJ1-2, with 9 nucleotides matching TRBD1. Germline V gene data show CDR1 as SNHLY and CDR2 as FYNNEI. The V segment lost 4 bases and the J segment 1 base; nucleotides outside the gene matches: 10. The CDR3 has 17 residues. In nucleotides, the CDR3 is TGTGCCAGCAGTGCTTCCCCCGGGACAGGGAGTAACTATGGCTACACCTTC. It codes for CASSASPGTGSNYGYTF.

In this sample, this clonotype turned up many times. V usage is TRBV25-1 and J usage is TRBJ2-2; 7 positions agree with TRBD1. V dropped 0 bases and J dropped 1; count of bases not matched to a gene: 5. Germline values: CDR1 MGHDK, CDR2 SYGVNS. The CDR3 covers 17 residues. The CDR3 here is CASSEYYGTVNTGELFF. In DNA form, the CDR3 reads TGTGCCAGCAGTGAATATTATGGGACAGTGAACACCGGGGAGCTGTTTTTT.

This clonotype was detected only a few times. The chain employs TRBV5-1 and TRBJ1-1; TRBD1 agrees at 7 bases. Germline CDR1 is SGHRS and CDR2 is YFSETQ. The CDR3 has 13 residues. V was pared by 3 bases and J by 6 bases, with 5 bases of the junction left unmatched. CDR3 nucleotide sequence: TGCGCCAGCAGCTCCATCAGGGGGGCTGAAGCTTTCTTT. Translating gives CASSSIRGAEAFF.

CDR3 nucleotides: TGTGCCAGCAGTGCTAGAAATCCCAGGACGCGAAATCAGCCCCAGCATTTT. Translating it yields CASSARNPRTRNQPQHF. The V call is TRBV2, the J call TRBJ1-5; D is ambiguous. Germline CDR1 reads SNHLY; CDR2 reads FYNNEI. CDR3 length: 17 amino acids. Trimming took off 4 bases at V and 4 bases at J, with 20 bases between the two ends.

In nucleotides, the CDR3 is TGTGCCATCAGTAGGAAAGGGACAGGGGCTTCGGAGACCCAGTACTTC. Translated, it gives CAISRKGTGASETQYF. This chain connects TRBV10-3 to TRBJ2-5, with 10 bases matching TRBD1. This CDR3 is 16 amino acids long. The J segment lost 5 bases and the V segment lost 5 bases, leaving 11 bases of the junction unmatched. Germline CDR1 and CDR2: ENHRY and SYGVKD.

This clonotype was counted between two and nine times. V usage is TRBV12-3 or TRBV12-4 and J usage is TRBJ1-3; 8 bases are a match to TRBD1. The CDR3 loop spans 13 amino acids. V trimming: 7 bases; J trimming: 4 bases; junction bases outside the gene matches: 3. CDR3 nucleotides: TGTGCCAGCACCAGGGGGCAAGGAAACACCATATATTTT. This gives the protein CASTRGQGNTIYF.

This chain joins TRBV7-2 and TRBJ1-4; tentatively, D is TRBD1 (6 bases). The J call may be mistaken, given a closer DNA end match to TRBJ2-3. The CDR3 extends over 15 amino acids. From germline, CDR1 is SGHTA and CDR2 FQGNSA. Here the CDR3 DNA reads TGTGCCAGCAGCTTAGACGCAGGGGCAGCAGATACGCAGTATTTT. Translation: CASSLDAGAADTQYF.

This clonotype has just a few counts. The rearrangement uses TRBV12-3 or TRBV12-4 and TRBJ2-7; no firm D call. With 6 bases removed from V and 3 bases from J, the gap between germline ends came to 15 bases. The CDR3 contains 14 residues. Here the CDR3 DNA reads TGTGCCAGCAGCCCCGGGCCTCGAATCTACGAGCAGTACTTC. Translating gives CASSPGPRIYEQYF.

In regard to this clonotype: A much larger clonotype is one base distant, so this may be a read error. This chain connects TRBV20-1 to TRBJ1-5, with unresolved D. CDR1 is DFQATT, CDR2 SNEGSKA, per germline (reference sequence). This CDR3 spans 14 amino acids. The germline V and J ends were trimmed by 2 bases and 2 bases, with 10 bases remaining between them. CDR3 in amino acids: CSARKGSGNQPQHF. CDR3 in DNA: TGCAGTGCTAGAAAGGGTTCGGGCAATCAGCCCCAGCATTTT.

This clonotype showed up many times. The chain combines TRBV7-2 with TRBJ2-5; no definite D call. Germline V CDR1 and CDR2: SGHTA, FQGNSA. Trimming shortened V by 1 base and J by 5 bases, and 5 bases separated the two germline ends. The CDR3 is made up of 12 amino acids. The CDR3 spells CASSLVTETQYF. DNA of the CDR3: TGTGCCAGCAGCTTAGTTACTGAGACCCAGTACTTC.